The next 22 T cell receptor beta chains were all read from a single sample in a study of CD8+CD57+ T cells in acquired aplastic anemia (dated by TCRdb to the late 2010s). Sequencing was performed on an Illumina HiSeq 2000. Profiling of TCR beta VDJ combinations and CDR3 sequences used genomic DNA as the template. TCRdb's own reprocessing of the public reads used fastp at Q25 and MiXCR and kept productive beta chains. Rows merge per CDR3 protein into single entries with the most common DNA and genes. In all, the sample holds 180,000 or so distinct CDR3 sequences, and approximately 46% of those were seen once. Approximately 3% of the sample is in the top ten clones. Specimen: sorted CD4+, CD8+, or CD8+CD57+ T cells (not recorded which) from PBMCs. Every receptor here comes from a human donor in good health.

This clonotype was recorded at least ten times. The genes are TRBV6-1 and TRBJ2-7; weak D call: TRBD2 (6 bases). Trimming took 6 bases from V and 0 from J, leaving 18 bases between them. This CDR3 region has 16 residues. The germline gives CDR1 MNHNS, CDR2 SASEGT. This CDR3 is CASRTIGSPSSYEQYF. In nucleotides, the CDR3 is TGTGCCAGCAGGACGATCGGGAGCCCCAGCTCCTACGAGCAGTACTTC.

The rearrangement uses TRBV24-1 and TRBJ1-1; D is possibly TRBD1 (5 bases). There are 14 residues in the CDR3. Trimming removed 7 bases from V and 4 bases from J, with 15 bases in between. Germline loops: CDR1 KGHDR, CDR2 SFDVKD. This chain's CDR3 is CATRPEGEVTEAFF. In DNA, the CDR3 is TGTGCCACCAGACCAGAAGGGGAGGTCACTGAAGCTTTCTTT.

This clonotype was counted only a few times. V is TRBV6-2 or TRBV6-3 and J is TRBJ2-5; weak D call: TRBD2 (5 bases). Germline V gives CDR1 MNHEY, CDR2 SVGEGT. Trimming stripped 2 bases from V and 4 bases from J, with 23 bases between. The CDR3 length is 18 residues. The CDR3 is CASSYGGTRHPALETQYF. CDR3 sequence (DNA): TGTGCCAGCAGTTACGGAGGAACCCGGCACCCAGCTTTAGAGACCCAGTACTTC.

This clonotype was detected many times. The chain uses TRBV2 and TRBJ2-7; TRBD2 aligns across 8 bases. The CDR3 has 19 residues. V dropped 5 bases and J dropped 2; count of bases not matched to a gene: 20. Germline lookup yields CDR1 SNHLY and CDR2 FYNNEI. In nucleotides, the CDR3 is TGTGCCAGCAGTCCTACTGCTGCCCGATCCAGCGGGAGTACCTACGAGCAGTACTTC. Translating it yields CASSPTAARSSGSTYEQYF.

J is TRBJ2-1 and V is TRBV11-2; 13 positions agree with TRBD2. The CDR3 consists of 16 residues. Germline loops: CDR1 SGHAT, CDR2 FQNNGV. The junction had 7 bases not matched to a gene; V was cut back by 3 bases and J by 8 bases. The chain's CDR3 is CASSFGTSGIKDEQFF. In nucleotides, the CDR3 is TGTGCCAGCAGCTTTGGGACTAGCGGGATTAAGGATGAGCAGTTCTTC.

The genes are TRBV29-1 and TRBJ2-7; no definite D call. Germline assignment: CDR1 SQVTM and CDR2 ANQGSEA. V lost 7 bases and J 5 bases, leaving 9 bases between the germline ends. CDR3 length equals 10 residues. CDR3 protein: CSAGLNEQYF. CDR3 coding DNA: TGCAGCGCGGGCCTGAACGAGCAGTACTTC.

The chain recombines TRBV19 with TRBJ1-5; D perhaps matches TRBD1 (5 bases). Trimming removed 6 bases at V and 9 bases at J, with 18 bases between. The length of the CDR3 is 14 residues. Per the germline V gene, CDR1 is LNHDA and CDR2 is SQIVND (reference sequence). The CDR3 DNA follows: TGTGCCAGTAGGGGGACGGGGAGGCGCGGGCCCCAGCATTTT. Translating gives CASRGTGRRGPQHF.

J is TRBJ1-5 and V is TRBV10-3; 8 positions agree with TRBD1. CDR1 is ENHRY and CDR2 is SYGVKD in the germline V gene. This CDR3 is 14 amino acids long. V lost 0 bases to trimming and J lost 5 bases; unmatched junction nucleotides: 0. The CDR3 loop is CAISESTGDQPQHF. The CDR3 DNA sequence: TGTGCCATCAGTGAGTCGACAGGGGATCAGCCCCAGCATTTT.

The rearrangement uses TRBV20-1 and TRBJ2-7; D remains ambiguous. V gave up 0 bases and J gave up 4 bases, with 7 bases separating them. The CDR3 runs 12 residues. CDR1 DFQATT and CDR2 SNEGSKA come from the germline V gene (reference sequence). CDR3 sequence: CSAREAQYEQYF. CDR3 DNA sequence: TGCAGTGCTAGAGAAGCCCAGTACGAGCAGTACTTC.

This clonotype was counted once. CDR3 sequence (DNA): TGTGCCAGCAGCGGACTAGCGGGAGGTTGGGAGACCCAGTACTTC. This sequence encodes CASSGLAGGWETQYF. J is TRBJ2-7 and V is TRBV2; 14 nucleotides agree with TRBD2. The J call is in doubt because the DNA end fits TRBJ2-5 better. The CDR3 spans 15 residues. CDR1 is SNHLY, CDR2 FYNNEI, per germline.

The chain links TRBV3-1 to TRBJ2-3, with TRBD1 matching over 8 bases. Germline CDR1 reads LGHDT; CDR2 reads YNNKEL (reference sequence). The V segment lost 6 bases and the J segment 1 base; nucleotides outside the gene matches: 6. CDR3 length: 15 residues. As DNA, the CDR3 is TGTGCCAGCAGTCAGACAGGGGTCGGCACAGATACGCAGTATTTT. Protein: CASSQTGVGTDTQYF.

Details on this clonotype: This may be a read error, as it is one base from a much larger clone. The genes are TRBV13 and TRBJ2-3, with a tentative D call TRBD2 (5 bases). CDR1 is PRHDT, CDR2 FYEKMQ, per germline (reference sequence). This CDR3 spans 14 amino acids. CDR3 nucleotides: TGTGCCAGCAGCTCAGACGGACTCACAGATACGCGGTATTTT. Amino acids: CASSSDGLTDTRYF.

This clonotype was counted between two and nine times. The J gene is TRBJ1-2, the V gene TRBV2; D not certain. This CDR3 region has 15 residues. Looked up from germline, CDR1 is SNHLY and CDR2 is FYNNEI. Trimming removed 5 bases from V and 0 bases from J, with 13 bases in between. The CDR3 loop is CASSPEQYTNYGYTF. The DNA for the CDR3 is TGTGCCAGCAGTCCAGAACAGTATACTAACTATGGCTACACCTTC.

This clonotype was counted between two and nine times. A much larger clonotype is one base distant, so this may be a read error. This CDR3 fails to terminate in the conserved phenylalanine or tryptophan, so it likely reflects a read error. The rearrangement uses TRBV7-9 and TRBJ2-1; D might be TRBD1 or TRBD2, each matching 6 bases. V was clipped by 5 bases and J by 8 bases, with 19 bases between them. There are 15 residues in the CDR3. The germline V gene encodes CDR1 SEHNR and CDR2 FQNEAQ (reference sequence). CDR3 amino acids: CASSHPVRGVDEQFL. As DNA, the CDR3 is TGTGCCAGCAGCCACCCAGTGAGGGGGGTCGATGAGCAGTTCCTC.

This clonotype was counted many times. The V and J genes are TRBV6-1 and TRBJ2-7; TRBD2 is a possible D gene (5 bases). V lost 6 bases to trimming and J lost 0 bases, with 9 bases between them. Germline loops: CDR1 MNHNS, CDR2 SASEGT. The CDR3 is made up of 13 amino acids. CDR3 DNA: TGTGCCAGCAGGCTCGACTACTCCTACGAGCAGTACTTC. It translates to CASRLDYSYEQYF.

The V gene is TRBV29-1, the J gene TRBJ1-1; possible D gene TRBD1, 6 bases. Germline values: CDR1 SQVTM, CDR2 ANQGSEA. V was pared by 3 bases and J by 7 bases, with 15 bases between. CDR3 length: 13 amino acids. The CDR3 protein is CSVERTAGDEAFF. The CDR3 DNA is TGCAGCGTTGAGCGAACGGCAGGGGATGAAGCTTTCTTT.

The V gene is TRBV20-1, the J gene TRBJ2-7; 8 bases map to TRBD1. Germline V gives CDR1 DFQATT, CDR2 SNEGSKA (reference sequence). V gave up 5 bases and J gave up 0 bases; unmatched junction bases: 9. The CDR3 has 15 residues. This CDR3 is CSAGRPGQVSYEQYF. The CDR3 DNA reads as TGCAGTGCTGGGAGACCGGGACAGGTCTCCTACGAGCAGTACTTC.

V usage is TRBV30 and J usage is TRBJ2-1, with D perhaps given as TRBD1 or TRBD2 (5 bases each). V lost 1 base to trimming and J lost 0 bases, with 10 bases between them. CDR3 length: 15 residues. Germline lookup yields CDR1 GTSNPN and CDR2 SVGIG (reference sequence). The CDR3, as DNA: TGTGCCTGGAGTGCGGGACGTAGCTCCTACAATGAGCAGTTCTTC. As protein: CAWSAGRSSYNEQFF.

CDR3 DNA sequence: TGCAGTGCCCCAGAGGGGGACAAATCTTACTATGGCTACACCTTC. Protein: CSAPEGDKSYYGYTF. The chain combines TRBV20-1 with TRBJ1-2; D might be TRBD1 (6 bases). V gave up 6 bases and J gave up 3 bases, with 20 bases separating them. Germline CDR1 is DFQATT and CDR2 is SNEGSKA (reference sequence). This CDR3 has 15 amino acids.

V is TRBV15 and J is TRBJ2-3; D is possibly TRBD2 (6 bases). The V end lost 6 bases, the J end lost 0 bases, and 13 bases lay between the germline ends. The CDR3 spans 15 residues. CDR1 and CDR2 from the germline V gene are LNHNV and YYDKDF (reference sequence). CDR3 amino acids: CATSVSGASTDTQYF. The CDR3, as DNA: TGTGCCACCAGTGTTAGCGGTGCTAGCACAGATACGCAGTATTTT.

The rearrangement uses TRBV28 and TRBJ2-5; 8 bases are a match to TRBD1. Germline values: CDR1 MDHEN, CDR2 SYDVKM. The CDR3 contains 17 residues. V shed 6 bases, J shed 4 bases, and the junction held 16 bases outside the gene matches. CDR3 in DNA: TGTGCCAGCAGCTCTGGGGCCAGGGGGCACCAGGGAGAGACCCAGTACTTC. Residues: CASSSGARGHQGETQYF. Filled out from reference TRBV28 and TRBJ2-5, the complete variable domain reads DVKVTQSSRYLVKRTGEKVFLECVQDMDHENMFWYRQDPGLGLRLIYFSYDVKMKEKGDIPEGYSVSREKKERFSLILESASTNQTSMYLCASSSGARGHQGETQYFGPGTRLLVL.

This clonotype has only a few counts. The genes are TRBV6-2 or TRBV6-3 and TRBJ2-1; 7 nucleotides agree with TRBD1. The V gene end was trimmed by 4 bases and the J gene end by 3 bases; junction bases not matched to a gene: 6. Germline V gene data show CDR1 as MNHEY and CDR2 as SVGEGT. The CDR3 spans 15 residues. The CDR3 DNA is TGTGCCAGCAGTTCCCACCGGGACAGCTACAATGAGCAGTTCTTC. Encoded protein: CASSSHRDSYNEQFF.